This T cell receptor (beta chain) comes out of a study of spatial heterogeneity in lung cancer. Study background: Median follow-up for sequenced PBMC samples was roughly 22 months after resection, when such samples existed. Raw sequencing reads included, on average, more than 8.5 appearances of each unique TCR and UMI combination.

Looked up from germline, CDR1 is DFQATT and CDR2 is SNEGSKA (reference sequence). The CDR3 runs to 13 residues. Trimming removed 5 bases from V and 5 bases from J, with 15 bases in between. Each molecule of TCR cDNA was tagged with one unique molecular identifier. In TCRdb, the 5' RACE reads were re-called with MiXCR into one record per CDR3 protein. The table has approximately 56,000 distinct CDR3 sequences, around 7% seen once. Specified time point: blood at routine non-recurrence follow-up after resection. Unsorted samples of tumor, nontumor lung or frozen PBMC had their whole RNA sequenced. This chain joins TRBV20-1 and TRBJ1-2; D possibly corresponds to TRBD1 (5 bases). This specimen was PBMCs, taken at follow-up. The receptor was derived from a female donor with early-stage non-small cell lung cancer. The CDR3 sequence is CSAAGRFKYGYTF. CDR3 coding DNA: TGCAGTGCTGCAGGGAGATTCAAATATGGCTACACCTTC.